Listed below are T cell receptor beta chains from one sample, sequenced in a study of blood T cell repertoires in COVID-19. Repertoires were generated with immunoSEQ multiplex PCR, while TCRdb's copy carries only in-frame clones and drops some. The table has 30,000 to 40,000 clones, around 87% seen once. The specimen was peripheral blood. Every receptor here comes from a man older than 75 with active COVID-19. Each CDR3 is given with its conserved first and last residue.

>TRBV7-2|TRBJ1-1
CASSPDRFLTFF
>TRBV9|TRBJ2-5
CASRRQGRPLQETQYF
>TRBV7-9|TRBJ2-6
CASSPTGAGANVLTF
>TRBV30|TRBJ2-7
CAWSVDSRYEQYF
>TRBV11-2|TRBJ1-3
CASSLAWQNTIYF
>TRBV5-1|TRBJ2-1
CASSLTAGESYNEQFF
>TRBV5-1|TRBJ2-4
CASPSTSGSVGGNIQYF
>TRBV19|TRBJ1-5
CASSNPGQGARRNQPQHF
>TRBV6-2/TRBV6-3|TRBJ2-7
CASSPDGISYEQYF
>TRBV6-2/TRBV6-3|TRBJ2-6
CASSGTELRGANVLTF
>TRBV6-5|TRBJ2-7
CASSGEPYEQYF
>TRBV7-2|TRBJ2-7
CASSLPDTSGRVIYEQYF
>TRBV7-9|TRBJ2-3
CASSLLALTDTQYF
>TRBV19|TRBJ2-1
CASSTSGQTYNEQFF